The T cell receptor (beta chain) under discussion was sequenced for a study of T cell responses to AZD1222 COVID-19 vaccine. Study-wide results and limits: It was only after the peak T cell response that any repertoires were sampled. Clonal diversity may have been underestimated, and the donors were mostly white British, with more females than males.

Assay: immunoSEQ multiplex PCR; the TCRdb copy retains only in-frame clones and omits some. The repertoire has tens of thousands of clones, 75% to 95% of them found once; the top ten carry roughly 5.9%. Regarding this clone: The antigen remains unidentified.

Germline CDR1 MNHEY, CDR2 SMNVEV (reference sequence). With 2 bases removed from V and 4 bases from J, the gap between germline ends came to 15 bases. The CDR3 runs 15 residues. This sequence originates from an adult who received the AZD1222 COVID-19 vaccine. The sequencing here drew on peripheral blood, taken 28 days after the second AZD1222 dose. The chain has TRBV27 and TRBJ2-7; D tentatively reads TRBD1 or TRBD2 (6 bases each). The CDR3 region is CASSLRRGAEYEQYF. CDR3 in DNA: TGTGCCAGCAGTTTAAGGAGGGGGGCGGAGTACGAGCAGTACTTC.